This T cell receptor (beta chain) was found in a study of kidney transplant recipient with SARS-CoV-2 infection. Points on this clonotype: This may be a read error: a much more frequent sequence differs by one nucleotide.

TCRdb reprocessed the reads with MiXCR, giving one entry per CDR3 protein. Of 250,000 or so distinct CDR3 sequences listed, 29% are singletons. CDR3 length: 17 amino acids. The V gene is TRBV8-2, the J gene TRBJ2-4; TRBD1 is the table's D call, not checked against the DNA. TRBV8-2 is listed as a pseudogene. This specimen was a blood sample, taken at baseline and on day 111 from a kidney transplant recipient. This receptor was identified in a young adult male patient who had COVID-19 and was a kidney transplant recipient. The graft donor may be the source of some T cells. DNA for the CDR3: TGTGGCAATATACTAAGGATAACACAAAGTCGGGCCAACGTCCCGACTTTC. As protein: CGNILRITQSRANVPTF.